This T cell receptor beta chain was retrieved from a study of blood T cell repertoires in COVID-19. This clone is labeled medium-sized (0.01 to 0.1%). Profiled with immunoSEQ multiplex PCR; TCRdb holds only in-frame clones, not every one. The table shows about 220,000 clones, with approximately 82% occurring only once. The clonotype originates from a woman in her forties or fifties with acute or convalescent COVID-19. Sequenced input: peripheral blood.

CDR3: CSVDGSGSSGANVLTF. The CDR3 DNA reads as TGCAGCGTTGATGGTAGCGGCAGCTCTGGGGCCAACGTCCTGACTTTC. The rearrangement joins TRBV29-1 to TRBJ2-6, with D tentatively TRBD2 (6 bases). CDR1 SQVTM and CDR2 ANQGSEA come from the germline V gene. CDR3 size: 16 residues. Trimming stripped 3 bases from V and 0 bases from J, with 12 bases between.